The sample holds a few counts of the clone carrying this T cell receptor (beta chain). These data come from a study of blood T cell repertoires in COVID-19. The data were produced by immunoSEQ multiplex PCR, yet TCRdb's version contains in-frame clones alone and is incomplete. This sample has about 140,000 clones; more than 80% occur once, and the top ten carry approximately 5.8%. The CDR3 has 12 amino acids. Germline V gene lookup returns CDR1 MDHEN and CDR2 SYDVKM. Trimming took off 6 bases at V and 10 bases at J, with 15 bases between the two ends. Sequenced material: peripheral blood. The sequence was collected from a human donor in a cohort sampled during active COVID-19. The chain carries TRBV28 and TRBJ1-2; D unresolved. The CDR3 nucleotides read TGTGCCAGCAGCCGCGGACGGGGTGTCTACACCTTC. Its translation: CASSRGRGVYTF.